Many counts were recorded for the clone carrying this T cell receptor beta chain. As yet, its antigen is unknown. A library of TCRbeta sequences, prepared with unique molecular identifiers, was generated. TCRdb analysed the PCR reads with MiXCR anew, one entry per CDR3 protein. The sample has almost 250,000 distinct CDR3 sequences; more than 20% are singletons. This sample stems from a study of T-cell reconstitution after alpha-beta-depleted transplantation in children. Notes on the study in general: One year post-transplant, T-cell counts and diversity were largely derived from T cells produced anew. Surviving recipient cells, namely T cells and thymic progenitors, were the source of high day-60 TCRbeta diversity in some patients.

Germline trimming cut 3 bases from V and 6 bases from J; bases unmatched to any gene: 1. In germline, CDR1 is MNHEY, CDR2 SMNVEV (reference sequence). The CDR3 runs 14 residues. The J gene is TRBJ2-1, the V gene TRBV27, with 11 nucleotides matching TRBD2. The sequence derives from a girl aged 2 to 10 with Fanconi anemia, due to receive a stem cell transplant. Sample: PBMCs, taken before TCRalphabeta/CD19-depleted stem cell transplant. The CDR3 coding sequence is TGTGCCAGCAGTTTTAGCGGGGGGGTCAATGAGCAGTTCTTC. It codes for CASSFSGGVNEQFF.